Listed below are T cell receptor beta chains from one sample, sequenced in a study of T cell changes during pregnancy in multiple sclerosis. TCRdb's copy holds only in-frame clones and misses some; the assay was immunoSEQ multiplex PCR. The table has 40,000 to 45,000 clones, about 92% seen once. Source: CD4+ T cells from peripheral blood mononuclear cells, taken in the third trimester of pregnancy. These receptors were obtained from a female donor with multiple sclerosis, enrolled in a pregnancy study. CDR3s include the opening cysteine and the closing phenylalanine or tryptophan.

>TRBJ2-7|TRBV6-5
CASSLTGVEQYF
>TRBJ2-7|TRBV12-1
CASSFGPSRNEQYF
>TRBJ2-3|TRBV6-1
CASSARQGRATDTQYF
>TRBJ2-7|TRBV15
CATSRDREGYEQYF
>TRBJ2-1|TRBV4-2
CASSPVGTSGPASYNEQFF
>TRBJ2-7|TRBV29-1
CSVTGTSGRAPYEQYF
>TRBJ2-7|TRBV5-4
CASSSTFSSYEQYF
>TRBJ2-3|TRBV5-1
CASRALTSGETDTQYF
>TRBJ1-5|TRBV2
CASSEASGVSF
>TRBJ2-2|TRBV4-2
CASSLGLAGRNTGELFF
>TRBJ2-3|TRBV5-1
CASSLRSTDTQYF
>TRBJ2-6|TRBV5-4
CASSPGYSGANLLTF
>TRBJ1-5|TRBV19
CASSEGGRILPQHF
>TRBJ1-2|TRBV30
CAYTTDANYGYTF
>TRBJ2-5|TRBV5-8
CASSLGLKRLYF
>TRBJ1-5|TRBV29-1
CSVAQGNSNQPQHF
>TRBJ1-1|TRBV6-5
CASSYGQLNTEAFF
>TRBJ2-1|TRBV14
CASSQAYNEQFF
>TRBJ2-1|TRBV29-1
CSVPGTSGLSSYNEQFF
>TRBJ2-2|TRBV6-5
CASSSRGLGELFF
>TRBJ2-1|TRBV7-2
CASSLMTGYYNEQFF
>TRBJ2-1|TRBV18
CASSPAGGSYNEQFF
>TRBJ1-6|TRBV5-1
CASSRQQGSDSPLHF
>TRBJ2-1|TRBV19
CASSRRQGGRAYNEQFF
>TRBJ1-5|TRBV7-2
CASSSDRAGPQHF
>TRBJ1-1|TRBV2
CASSRQTGGTEAFF
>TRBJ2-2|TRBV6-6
CASSTPLGEGPGELFF
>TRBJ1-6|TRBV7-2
CASNRNRGENSPLHF
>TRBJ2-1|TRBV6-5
CASSYSISGGGNEQFF
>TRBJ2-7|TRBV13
CASSSPSSYEQYF
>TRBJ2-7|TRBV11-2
CASSLVPATLGHEQYF
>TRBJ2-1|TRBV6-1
CASSEGRGGSYNEQFF
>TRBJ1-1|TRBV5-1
CASSPWDREDTEAFF
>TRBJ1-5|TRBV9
CASSRGGVEPQHF
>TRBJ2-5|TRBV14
CASSQERDSSRETQYF
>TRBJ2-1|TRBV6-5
CASSGLAGGDNEQFF
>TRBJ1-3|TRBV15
CATSRDRGSGNTIYF
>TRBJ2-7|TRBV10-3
CAISESRVRYEQYF
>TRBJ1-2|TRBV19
CASSIQVPSPNYGYTF
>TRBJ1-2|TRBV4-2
CASSQADRANYGYTF
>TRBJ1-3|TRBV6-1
CASSITRRGGNTIYF
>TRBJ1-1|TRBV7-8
CASSLDATGDTEAFF
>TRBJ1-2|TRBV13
CASSPGRADYGYTF
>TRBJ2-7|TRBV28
CASKPGGASGNYEQYF
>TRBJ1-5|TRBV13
CASSLGGVSINQPQHF
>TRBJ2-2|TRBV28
CATHPSGRVGELFF
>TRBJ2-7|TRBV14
CASSPRATVYEQYF
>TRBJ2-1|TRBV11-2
CASSLGTSDNEQFF
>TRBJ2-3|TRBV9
CASSAPRGKTFDTQYF